The next 23 T cell receptor beta chains were all read from a single sample in a study of blood T cell repertoires in COVID-19. Sequenced by immunoSEQ multiplex PCR; TCRdb stores in-frame clones only, minus some. The table records over 150,000 clones, roughly 93% of them present only once. The sample taken for sequencing was peripheral blood. These receptors all stem from a young man with acute or convalescent COVID-19.

The V and J genes are TRBV10-3 and TRBJ2-5; 8 bases are a match to TRBD1. This CDR3 contains 15 residues. Trimming took 7 bases from V and 2 from J; bases not matched to a gene: 9. The V gene's germline CDR1 is ENHRY and CDR2 SYGVKD. CDR3 residues: CAITPDRASQETQYF. CDR3 coding DNA: TGTGCCATCACCCCGGACAGGGCAAGTCAAGAGACCCAGTACTTC.

This chain links TRBV6-5 with TRBJ1-5, with 7 bases matching TRBD1. The germline V gene has CDR1 MNHEY and CDR2 SVGAGI. The length of the CDR3 is 14 residues. Trimming removed 6 bases from V and 3 bases from J; junction bases left unmatched: 5. CDR3 residues: CASRDRAPNQPQHF. As DNA, the CDR3 is TGTGCCAGCAGAGACAGGGCTCCCAATCAGCCCCAGCATTTT.

This clone appeared once. The CDR3 loop reads CASSPPGLVSTYEQYF. For the CDR3, the DNA is TGTGCCAGCAGTCCCCCGGGACTAGTTTCGACCTACGAGCAGTACTTC. V usage is TRBV27 and J usage is TRBJ2-7; 8 bases match TRBD2. The V gene end was trimmed by 5 bases and the J gene end by 2 bases; junction bases not matched to a gene: 11. The length of the CDR3 is 16 residues. CDR1 is MNHEY, CDR2 SMNVEV, per germline (reference sequence).

This chain links TRBV27 with TRBJ1-1, with 9 nucleotides matching TRBD1. The germline V gene encodes CDR1 MNHEY and CDR2 SMNVEV (reference sequence). The CDR3 runs 16 residues. With 6 bases clipped from V and 5 bases from J, the junction kept 13 bases outside the gene matches. CDR3 sequence (DNA): TGTGCCAGCAGAACAGGGGGCTGGAAGGGGGTGACTGAAGCTTTCTTT. It yields the protein CASRTGGWKGVTEAFF.

This sequence joins TRBV11-2 and TRBJ1-2; D is ambiguous. This CDR3 spans 12 amino acids. Deletions cut 4 bases from V and 8 bases from J, with 11 bases between. CDR1 is SGHAT and CDR2 is FQNNGV in the germline V gene. The CDR3 nucleotides read TGTGCCAGCAGCTCCTACCTGGGCGGCTACACCTTC. It translates to CASSSYLGGYTF.

Turning to this clone: The sample has other DNA sequences that encode this CDR3 too. V gene TRBV11-2 combines with J gene TRBJ1-2, with 7 nucleotides matching TRBD1. V was clipped by 5 bases and J by 3 bases; unmatched bases: 3. CDR1 and CDR2 (germline): SGHAT, FQNNGV. This CDR3 spans 13 amino acids. CDR3 amino acids: CASSPDRDYGYTF. The CDR3 DNA sequence: TGTGCCAGCAGCCCCGACAGGGACTATGGCTACACCTTC.

This sequence joins TRBV30 and TRBJ2-3; D is ambiguous. V lost 0 bases and J lost 0, with 13 bases in between. CDR1 and CDR2 (germline): GTSNPN, SVGIG (reference sequence). CDR3 length: 16 amino acids. CDR3 sequence (DNA): TGTGCCTGGAGTGTCCCTAGTCCCCTGAGCACAGATACGCAGTATTTT. It encodes CAWSVPSPLSTDTQYF.

The rearrangement links TRBV7-9 to TRBJ2-1, with D possibly TRBD1 on 6 matching bases. The germline V and J ends were trimmed by 0 bases and 4 bases, with 10 bases remaining between them. The germline V gene encodes CDR1 SEHNR and CDR2 FQNEAQ (reference sequence). The CDR3 is 15 amino acids. CDR3 in amino acids: CASSLAQGTYNEQFF. As DNA, the CDR3 is TGTGCCAGCAGCTTAGCACAGGGTACTTACAATGAGCAGTTCTTC.

The chain employs TRBV10-2 and TRBJ2-5; D gene ambiguous. Trimming cost V 8 bases and J 5 bases, with 15 bases left between them. CDR1 WSHSY and CDR2 SAAADI come from the germline V gene. This CDR3 has 13 amino acids. The CDR3: CASFEQRRETQYF. CDR3 bases: TGCGCCAGCTTCGAGCAACGTCGCGAGACCCAGTACTTC.

J is TRBJ2-1 and V is TRBV7-6, with TRBD2 identical over 13 bases. The ends lost 5 bases at V and 8 bases at J; junction bases unmatched: 6. This CDR3 spans 15 amino acids. The germline V gene has CDR1 SGHVS and CDR2 FNYEAQ. CDR3 sequence: CASSLGLAGVHEQFF. The CDR3 region has the DNA TGTGCCAGCAGCCTCGGACTAGCGGGAGTGCATGAGCAGTTCTTC.

The chain recombines TRBV5-5 with TRBJ1-5, with 8 bases that match TRBD1. Germline CDR1 SGHKS, CDR2 YYEKEE (reference sequence). The length of the CDR3 is 15 residues. Germline trimming cut 3 bases from V and 4 bases from J; bases unmatched to any gene: 6. The CDR3 reads CASSSGQGSNQPQHF. CDR3 nucleotide sequence: TGTGCCAGCAGCTCTGGACAGGGCAGTAATCAGCCCCAGCATTTT.

V is TRBV18 and J is TRBJ1-4; maybe TRBD1 (5 bases). Deletions cut 0 bases from V and 5 bases from J, with 10 bases between. CDR1 KGHSH and CDR2 LQKENI come from the germline V gene. The CDR3 consists of 15 residues. CDR3: CASSPPRGENEKLFF. Here the CDR3 DNA reads TGTGCCAGCTCACCACCCCGGGGGGAGAATGAAAAACTGTTTTTT.

This chain joins TRBV19 and TRBJ1-1, with 8 bases identical to TRBD1. The germline V gene encodes CDR1 LNHDA and CDR2 SQIVND (reference sequence). CDR3 length: 16 residues. V dropped 5 bases and J dropped 2; count of bases not matched to a gene: 10. The CDR3 bases are TGTGCCAGTAGTTCCCCTCCTGACAGGGGTAACACTGAAGCTTTCTTT. Its translation is CASSSPPDRGNTEAFF.

This chain links TRBV7-8 with TRBJ1-5; no clear D. Trimming stripped 5 bases from V and 3 bases from J, with 11 bases between. Germline CDR1 is SGHVS and CDR2 is FQNEAQ. The CDR3 is 14 amino acids. The CDR3 spells CASSPPGNNQPQHF. CDR3 DNA: TGTGCCAGCAGCCCCCCGGGAAACAATCAGCCCCAGCATTTT.

This chain joins TRBV15 and TRBJ2-3; D remains unclear. Germline loops: CDR1 LNHNV, CDR2 YYDKDF (reference sequence). The CDR3 is 13 amino acids. V dropped 0 bases and J dropped 5 bases, with 6 bases sitting between them. The CDR3 region has the DNA TGTGCCACCAGCAGAGATTCGCGAGATACGCAGTATTTT. This gives the protein CATSRDSRDTQYF.

The rearrangement links TRBV12-3 or TRBV12-4 to TRBJ1-1; D gene unclear. V shed 5 bases and J shed 2 bases, with 6 bases lying between them. This CDR3 has 12 amino acids. The CDR3 nucleotides read TGTGCCAGCAGTGTCAGTAACACTGAAGCTTTCTTT. Protein product: CASSVSNTEAFF.

V and J are TRBV23-1 and TRBJ1-5, with D possibly being TRBD1 (5 bases). TRBV23-1 is given ORF status, its function remaining uncertain. The CDR3 is 14 amino acids. V lost 6 bases to trimming and J lost 10 bases, with 19 bases between them. The CDR3 loop is CASSPGGTVKPQHF. The CDR3, as DNA: TGCGCCAGCAGCCCGGGCGGGACGGTTAAACCCCAGCATTTT.

The chain carries TRBV5-1 and TRBJ1-1; TRBD1 matches at 7 bases. Germline V gene sequence: CDR1 SGHRS, CDR2 YFSETQ. This CDR3 comprises 19 residues. J gave up 7 bases and V 4 bases, and 25 bases lay outside the gene matches. The DNA for the CDR3 is TGCGCCAGCAGCCCAAAACGGACAGGATTGGTCCCAGAGGCCAATGAAGCTTTCTTT. This codes for CASSPKRTGLVPEANEAFF.

This chain connects TRBV20-1 to TRBJ2-7, with 7 bases identical to TRBD1. The germline gives CDR1 DFQATT, CDR2 SNEGSKA (reference sequence). Trimming cost V 3 bases and J 3 bases; bases outside gene matches: 8. The CDR3 is 14 amino acids. The CDR3 reads CSASQGTDFYEQYF. The DNA for the CDR3 is TGCAGTGCTAGTCAGGGGACAGACTTCTACGAGCAGTACTTC.

The rearrangement joins TRBV5-1 to TRBJ1-2; TRBD1 is a possible D gene (5 bases). This CDR3 has 16 residues. Germline lookup yields CDR1 SGHRS and CDR2 YFSETQ. V dropped 4 bases and J dropped 2 bases, with 18 bases sitting between them. The CDR3 region has the DNA TGCGCCAGCAGCCTCCTGGCCAGGGCGGGGAACTATGGCTACACCTTC. Its translation: CASSLLARAGNYGYTF.

The CDR3 nucleotides are TGTGCCAGCAGCCCCAATAGGACAGGGTGGGGGAACACCATATATTTT. It is translated as CASSPNRTGWGNTIYF. V is TRBV7-8 and J is TRBJ1-3; TRBD1 matches at 8 bases. Looked up from germline, CDR1 is SGHVS and CDR2 is FQNEAQ. The CDR3 consists of 16 residues. The V segment lost 5 bases and the J segment 7 bases; nucleotides outside the gene matches: 13.

The chain couples TRBV18 to TRBJ1-1; possibly TRBD1 for D (5 bases). The CDR3 is made up of 17 amino acids. CDR1 is KGHSH and CDR2 is LQKENI in the germline V gene. V was trimmed by 2 bases and J by 6 bases, leaving 22 bases between them. In DNA form, the CDR3 reads TGTGCCAGCTCACCAATAAAGGGGAGGGGTGGAGGCTCTGAAGCTTTCTTT. This translates into CASSPIKGRGGGSEAFF.

The CDR3 here is CSASRGIALGQGNSPLHF. Here the CDR3 DNA reads TGCAGTGCTAGTAGGGGGATTGCTTTGGGACAGGGTAATTCACCCCTCCACTTT. The rearrangement links TRBV20-1 to TRBJ1-6; 9 bases map to TRBD1. This CDR3 has 18 residues. The trim removed 3 bases at V and 6 bases at J, leaving 15 bases unmatched. The V gene's germline CDR1 is DFQATT and CDR2 SNEGSKA (reference sequence).